The 14 T cell receptor beta chains below were found in one sample sequenced in a study of blood T cells in healthy people across ages. Primed by a sample-barcoded 5' primer and a J-beta primer mix, a second PCR proceeded for about 6 to 11 cycles. TCRdb recomputed calls from the 5' RACE reads with MiXCR, one row per CDR3 protein. The sample consists of over 500,000 distinct CDR3 sequences, around 52% of them appearing once. Sequencing used blood. The receptors were gathered from a woman at least 80 years old in good health.

As regards this clonotype: A much larger clone differs by one base, so this may be a read error. J is TRBJ1-2 and V is TRBV5-6; tentative D call: TRBD1 (6 bases). The CDR3 runs 14 residues. Germline assignment: CDR1 SGHDT and CDR2 YYEEEE. V lost 4 bases, J lost 7 bases, and 17 bases lay in between. CDR3 nucleotides: TGTGCCAGCAGCGCCGCAGGGGTACGCGGTGGCTACACCTTC. This gives the protein CASSAAGVRGGYTF.

A few counts support this clonotype. V and J are TRBV5-1 and TRBJ2-5; 8 bases line up with TRBD2. V trimming: 2 bases; J trimming: 5 bases; junction bases outside the gene matches: 11. Germline CDR1 SGHRS, CDR2 YFSETQ. The CDR3 is made up of 16 amino acids. The CDR3 is CASSLVPGLGTETQYF. The CDR3 DNA follows: TGCGCCAGCAGCTTAGTCCCGGGACTAGGAACGGAGACCCAGTACTTC.

This chain joins TRBV4-3 and TRBJ1-6, with D possibly matching TRBD1 (5 bases). V was shortened by 0 bases and J by 11 bases, with 14 bases between the two germline ends. This CDR3 is built from 15 residues. CDR1 is LGHNA, CDR2 YSLEER, per germline. Written as DNA, the CDR3 is TGCGCCAGCAGCCAAGATCGAGAGGGGTGGGCACCCCTCCACTTT. Translated, it gives CASSQDREGWAPLHF.

This clonotype was picked up a small number of times. This chain connects TRBV20-1 to TRBJ1-6, with a possible D match to TRBD1 (5 bases). Trimming stripped 1 base from V and 10 bases from J, with 11 bases between. The CDR3 is made up of 13 amino acids. Germline CDR1 DFQATT, CDR2 SNEGSKA (reference sequence). CDR3: CSARAAGSSPLHF. The CDR3 coding sequence is TGCAGTGCTAGAGCGGCAGGGAGCTCACCCCTCCACTTT.

J is TRBJ2-2 and V is TRBV5-1; a possible D gene is TRBD1 (6 bases). The germline V gene has CDR1 SGHRS and CDR2 YFSETQ. CDR3 length equals 16 residues. V was pared by 4 bases and J by 5 bases, with 18 bases between. The CDR3 DNA reads TGCGCCAGCAGCCCCGAAGCCCCAGGGGTAACCGGGGAGCTGTTTTTT. Translation gives CASSPEAPGVTGELFF.

Points on this clonotype: Just one base apart from a much larger clone, this may be a read error. The chain links TRBV7-8 to TRBJ2-7; D perhaps matches TRBD2 (5 bases). The V gene lost 1 base and the J gene lost 6 bases, with 25 bases spanning the gap. CDR1 and CDR2 from the germline V gene are SGHVS and FQNEAQ. The CDR3 consists of 18 residues. CDR3 coding DNA: TGTGCCAGCAGCTTAGTCCCTCTGTCGGTTAGCGCTGAAGCCGAGCAGTACTTC. It translates to CASSLVPLSVSAEAEQYF.

This chain uses TRBV6-5 with TRBJ1-5; D is undetermined. The V gene lost 5 bases and the J gene lost 2 bases, with 13 bases spanning the gap. CDR1 is MNHEY, CDR2 SVGAGI, per germline. The CDR3 consists of 15 residues. Written as DNA, the CDR3 is TGTGCCAGCAGTACCCGGGGTGGAGGCAATCAGCCCCAGCATTTT. It specifies CASSTRGGGNQPQHF.

A remark on this clonotype: Germline and junction disagree at one end, which may indicate a read error. This rearrangement joins TRBV12-3 or TRBV12-4 to TRBJ2-1; TRBD2 aligns across 8 bases. The CDR3 totals 15 residues. CDR3 nucleotide sequence: TGTGCCGGCAGTTTAGTGTCGGGGGGGCTGACTGAGCAGTTCTTC. This gives the protein CAGSLVSGGLTEQFF.

V usage is TRBV4-3 and J usage is TRBJ2-1; a weak D match, TRBD2 (5 bases). The CDR3 is 15 residues long. Germline V gives CDR1 LGHNA, CDR2 YSLEER. Trimming left V 4 bases short and J 15 bases short, with 25 bases between. CDR3 region: CASSRGRDRGRRMFF. The CDR3 DNA sequence: TGCGCCAGCAGCCGAGGTCGTGATCGTGGGAGAAGAATGTTCTTC.

This clonotype has at least ten counts. The chain couples TRBV27 to TRBJ2-3, with 10 bases aligning to TRBD2. The V segment lost 4 bases and the J segment 2 bases; nucleotides outside the gene matches: 3. There are 15 residues in the CDR3. In germline, CDR1 is MNHEY, CDR2 SMNVEV (reference sequence). CDR3 protein: CASSYLAGATDTQYF. CDR3 bases: TGTGCCAGCAGTTATCTAGCGGGAGCCACAGATACGCAGTATTTT.

This clonotype was observed a handful of times. A junction boundary mismatches the germline segment, possibly from a read error. V is TRBV5-4 and J is TRBJ1-6; 8 nucleotides agree with TRBD1. CDR1 is SGHNT and CDR2 is YYREEE in the germline V gene (reference sequence). CDR3 length: 15 amino acids. DNA of the CDR3: TGTGCCAGCAGCCGCCGGACAGGGTCAGGTTCACTCCTCCACTTT. Translating it yields CASSRRTGSGSLLHF. Full variable domain (missing parts from reference TRBV5-4 and TRBJ1-6): ETGVTQSPTHLIKTRGQQVTLRCSSQSGHNTVSWYQQALGQGPQFIFQYYREEENGRGNFPPRFSGLQFPNYSSELNVNALELDDSALYLCASSRRTGSGSLLHFGNGTRLTVT.

This clonotype was detected ten times or more. The chain employs TRBV9 and TRBJ2-7; a weak D match, TRBD1 (6 bases). Germline CDR1 and CDR2: SGDLS and YYNGEE. The CDR3 extends over 14 amino acids. Trimming took off 0 bases at V and 3 bases at J, with 10 bases between the two ends. CDR3 in amino acids: CASSVGTDYYEQYF. The CDR3 nucleotides read TGTGCCAGCAGCGTAGGGACAGACTACTACGAGCAGTACTTC.

J is TRBJ1-4 and V is TRBV20-1, with TRBD1 matching 7 bases. V gave up 0 bases and J gave up 6 bases; unmatched junction bases: 10. The CDR3 spans 16 residues. CDR1 is DFQATT, CDR2 SNEGSKA, per germline (reference sequence). The CDR3 reads CSARDDRAQRDEKLFF. In DNA, the CDR3 is TGCAGTGCTAGAGACGACAGGGCACAAAGGGATGAAAAACTGTTTTTT.

Notes on this clonotype: Sequence at one end of the junction differs from germline and may be a read error. The chain uses TRBV29-1 and TRBJ1-2; tentatively, D is TRBD1 (5 bases). The CDR3 contains 13 residues. Germline loops: CDR1 SQVTM, CDR2 ANQGSEA. This CDR3 is CSVGTGERYGYTF. As DNA, the CDR3 is TGTAGCGTCGGGACGGGGGAGCGCTATGGCTACACCTTC. Full variable domain (rest looked up from reference TRBV29-1 and TRBJ1-2): SAVISQKPSRDICQRGTSLTIQCQVDSQVTMMFWYRQQPGQSLTLIATANQGSEATYESGFVIDKFPISRPNLTFSTLTVSNMSPEDSSIYLCSVGTGERYGYTFGSGTRLTVV.